A single sample is the source of the 16 T cell receptor beta chains below, sequenced in a study of Ad26.COV2.S vaccination and SARS-CoV-2 variants. TCRdb's copy holds only in-frame clones and misses some; the assay was immunoSEQ multiplex PCR. The data contain hundreds of thousands of clones, 92% of them singletons. The treatment here: some 20 received Ad26.COV2.S at low or high dose, single or two shots; several received placebo; per-sample allocation not given. Sampling was done on day 63 after the first vaccine or placebo injection. Material: peripheral blood, obtained in a trial of Ad26.COV2.S vaccine versus placebo. These receptors all come from a person between 18 and 59 years old who received the Ad26.COV2.S COVID-19 vaccine or a placebo.

V and J are TRBV11-2 and TRBJ2-3, with 12 bases lining up with TRBD2. V dropped 1 base and J dropped 14; count of bases not matched to a gene: 13. Per germline, CDR1 SGHAT and CDR2 FQNNGV. The CDR3 consists of 16 residues. CDR3 in amino acids: CASSLVSSGGAEGLYF. In DNA, the CDR3 is TGTGCCAGCAGCTTAGTTTCTAGCGGGGGGGCCGAGGGTCTGTATTTT.

This chain uses TRBV5-1 with TRBJ2-1, with no clear D. V was cut by 6 bases and J by 8 bases, with 12 bases left in between. Germline V gives CDR1 SGHRS, CDR2 YFSETQ. The CDR3 contains 12 residues. The CDR3 sequence: CASKAQNDEQFF. The CDR3 region has the DNA TGCGCCAGCAAGGCCCAAAACGATGAGCAGTTCTTC. The full variable domain, in which reference TRBV5-1 and TRBJ2-1 provide the parts outside the CDR3, is KAGVTQTPRYLIKTRGQQVTLSCSPISGHRSVSWYQQTPGQGLQFLFEYFSETQRNKGNFPGRFSGRQFSNSRSEMNVSTLELGDSALYLCASKAQNDEQFFGPGTRLTVL.

The V call is TRBV11-2, the J call TRBJ2-7; 8 bases agree with TRBD1. Looked up from germline, CDR1 is SGHAT and CDR2 is FQNNGV. The CDR3 is 13 residues long. The ends lost 0 bases at V and 6 bases at J; junction bases unmatched: 1. For the CDR3, the DNA is TGTGCCAGCAGCTTAGACAGGGGGCGCGAGCAGTACTTC. Amino acid sequence: CASSLDRGREQYF.

The chain uses TRBV11-2 and TRBJ1-2; TRBD1 might be the D (6 bases). This CDR3 contains 14 residues. Germline V gives CDR1 SGHAT, CDR2 FQNNGV. Trimming cost V 3 bases and J 4 bases, with 12 bases left between them. The CDR3 sequence is CASSFSRTAYGYTF. In DNA, the CDR3 is TGTGCCAGCAGCTTCTCAAGGACAGCCTATGGCTACACCTTC.

The chain links TRBV6-5 to TRBJ1-2; weak D call: TRBD1 (5 bases). Germline assignment: CDR1 MNHEY and CDR2 SVGAGI. This CDR3 is 12 amino acids long. The V gene lost 7 bases and the J gene lost 5 bases, with 11 bases spanning the gap. This CDR3 reads CASKIPGYGYTF. In DNA, the CDR3 is TGTGCCAGCAAGATACCAGGGTATGGCTACACCTTC.

This sequence joins TRBV5-1 and TRBJ2-5; D not resolved. Trimming stripped 2 bases from V and 5 bases from J, with 13 bases between. Germline assignment: CDR1 SGHRS and CDR2 YFSETQ. CDR3 length equals 14 residues. CDR3: CASSFSRPWETQYF. The CDR3 region has the DNA TGCGCCAGCAGCTTCTCCCGGCCGTGGGAGACCCAGTACTTC. The variable domain in full, completed from reference TRBV5-1 and TRBJ2-5, reads KAGVTQTPRYLIKTRGQQVTLSCSPISGHRSVSWYQQTPGQGLQFLFEYFSETQRNKGNFPGRFSGRQFSNSRSEMNVSTLELGDSALYLCASSFSRPWETQYFGPGTRLLVL.

This chain joins TRBV5-1 and TRBJ2-3; 10 bases agree with TRBD2. Looked up from germline, CDR1 is SGHRS and CDR2 is YFSETQ. This CDR3 spans 15 amino acids. V shed 1 base, J shed 4 bases, and the junction held 3 bases outside the gene matches. DNA for the CDR3: TGCGCCAGCAGCTTGTCAGCGGGGGGGCCAGATACGCAGTATTTT. Its protein product is CASSLSAGGPDTQYF.

The count of this clone is one. V and J are TRBV7-9 and TRBJ1-6; D is unresolved. The ends were cut back, 3 bases at V and 11 bases at J, with 11 bases in the middle. The CDR3 has 13 amino acids. CDR1 and CDR2 from the germline V gene are SEHNR and FQNEAQ (reference sequence). The CDR3 reads CASSFDGVPPLHF. The CDR3 coding sequence is TGTGCCAGCAGCTTTGATGGGGTGCCACCCCTCCACTTT.

The V call is TRBV28, the J call TRBJ1-3; D ambiguous. Germline CDR1 and CDR2: MDHEN and SYDVKM. The CDR3 contains 14 residues. Trimming removed 5 bases from V and 0 bases from J, with 8 bases in between. The CDR3 sequence is CASSKTGSGNTIYF. CDR3 DNA sequence: TGTGCCAGCAGTAAGACGGGCTCTGGAAACACCATATATTTT.

The V call is TRBV15, the J call TRBJ2-2; 11 nucleotides line up with TRBD1. Germline V gene data show CDR1 as LNHNV and CDR2 as YYDKDF (reference sequence). The CDR3 length is 17 residues. With 4 bases clipped from V and 6 bases from J, the junction kept 10 bases outside the gene matches. As DNA, the CDR3 is TGTGCCACCAGCACGTCCCGGACAGGGGGCAACGCCGGGGAGCTGTTTTTT. Translated: CATSTSRTGGNAGELFF.

The V call is TRBV15, the J call TRBJ2-5, with 7 bases matching TRBD1. The CDR3 contains 15 residues. CDR1 and CDR2 from the germline V gene are LNHNV and YYDKDF (reference sequence). V gave up 5 bases and J gave up 2 bases; unmatched junction bases: 8. The CDR3 nucleotides are TGTGCCACCAGCTACCCAGGACAGGATCAAGAGACCCAGTACTTC. This gives the protein CATSYPGQDQETQYF. The full variable domain, rest sourced from reference TRBV15 and TRBJ2-5, is DAMVIQNPRYQVTQFGKPVTLSCSQTLNHNVMYWYQQKSSQAPKLLFHYYDKDFNNEADTPDNFQSRRPNTSFCFLDIRSPGLGDTAMYLCATSYPGQDQETQYFGPGTRLLVL.

This clone has more than one count but fewer than ten. The chain recombines TRBV3-1 (or the pseudogene TRBV3-2) with TRBJ1-5, with D hard to call. V lost 3 bases and J 7 bases, leaving 7 bases between the germline ends. This CDR3 spans 12 amino acids. Germline V lookup: CDR1 LGHDT, CDR2 YNNKEL (reference sequence). The CDR3 here is CASSHGGQPQHF. CDR3 coding DNA: TGTGCCAGCAGCCACGGAGGCCAGCCCCAGCATTTT.

The J gene is TRBJ2-1, the V gene TRBV30, with a possible D match to TRBD2 (7 bases). The CDR3 has 16 amino acids. Trimming cost V 4 bases and J 3 bases, with 19 bases left between them. CDR1 is GTSNPN and CDR2 is SVGIG in the germline V gene (reference sequence). Here the CDR3 reads CAWTPGGPLSYNEQFF. DNA for the CDR3: TGTGCCTGGACCCCGGGGGGCCCGTTGAGCTACAATGAGCAGTTCTTC.

The chain has TRBV19 and TRBJ2-3; D unresolved. Trimming shortened V by 6 bases and J by 0 bases, and 10 bases separated the two germline ends. Germline values: CDR1 LNHDA, CDR2 SQIVND (reference sequence). The CDR3 spans 14 residues. CDR3: CASSGSASTDTQYF. The CDR3 bases are TGTGCCAGTAGCGGTTCGGCTAGCACAGATACGCAGTATTTT.

CDR3 bases: TGCAGCGTTGAGGACAGGGCATATGGCTACACCTTC. It is translated as CSVEDRAYGYTF. The V and J genes are TRBV29-1 and TRBJ1-2; 8 positions agree with TRBD1. The germline V gene has CDR1 SQVTM and CDR2 ANQGSEA. Unmatched junction bases numbered 2, after V lost 3 bases and J lost 5 bases. This CDR3 is 12 amino acids long.

This chain links TRBV20-1 with TRBJ2-3, with 8 bases identical to TRBD1. The germline V gene has CDR1 DFQATT and CDR2 SNEGSKA (reference sequence). Trimming removed 3 bases from V and 3 bases from J; junction bases left unmatched: 8. This CDR3 has 15 residues. The CDR3 bases are TGCAGTGCTAGTGAAGCCAGGGGGCTGACAGATACGCAGTATTTT. The encoded protein is CSASEARGLTDTQYF.